This T cell receptor (beta chain) is from a study of long-term antiretroviral therapy in people with HIV. Treatment of all HIV participants took place in the United States. Per the germline V gene, CDR1 is MGHRA and CDR2 is YSYEKL. Trimming pared 4 bases from V and 0 bases from J, leaving 10 bases between. The CDR3 length is 14 residues. Study conclusions and caveats: HIV repertoires spanned narrower CDR3 length ranges than controls.

Remarks on this clone: Its antigen remains unknown.

Assay version v3.0 of immunoSEQ was used, and it was run at survey level. This table comes from immunoSEQ multiplex PCR, and its TCRdb copy is limited to in-frame clones, with some not included. The profile shows tens of thousands of clones, 75% to 85% of them singletons. The gene calls are TRBV4-1 and TRBJ2-7; D is perhaps TRBD1 (6 bases). The sample in question was unsorted PBMCs, obtained 0.3 years after starting antiretroviral therapy. The receptor's source is a man in his forties with HIV. CDR3: CASSPQGLSYEQYF. DNA of the CDR3: TGCGCCAGCAGCCCCCAGGGGCTCTCCTACGAGCAGTACTTC.